This T cell receptor beta chain emerged from a study of blood T cell repertoires in COVID-19. Germline CDR1 reads SEHNR; CDR2 reads FQNEAQ (reference sequence). The V end lost 6 bases, the J end lost 11 bases, and 16 bases lay between the germline ends. The CDR3 has 12 amino acids. Sequencing used immunoSEQ multiplex PCR; TCRdb keeps in-frame clones, though not all of them. The sample holds 80,000 or so clones, roughly 86% seen once. The sequencing input was peripheral blood. The TCR originated in a human donor in a cohort sampled during active COVID-19. The J gene is TRBJ1-1, the V gene TRBV7-9; D not resolved. This chain's CDR3 is CASSRVEGYAFF. The CDR3 nucleotides read TGTGCCAGCAGTCGGGTTGAAGGCTACGCTTTCTTT.